This TCR beta chain emerged from a study of blood T cell repertoires in COVID-19. The CDR3 contains 18 residues. TCRdb keeps only in-frame clones here, not all; method: immunoSEQ multiplex PCR. The repertoire consists of around 200,000 clones, with 75% to 90% occurring once and the leading ten covering 2.5% to 3.5%. The genes are TRBV12-2 and TRBJ2-2; the D call of TRBD1 is as the table states it, not checked on the DNA. TRBV12-2 is annotated as a pseudogene. Sequencing used peripheral blood. The origin of this receptor is a man in his 60s with acute or convalescent COVID-19. Here the CDR3 reads CASRSRGKDRANTGELFF. Here the CDR3 DNA reads TGTGCAAGTCGCTCCAGGGGGAAAGACAGGGCGAACACCGGGGAGCTGTTTTTT.